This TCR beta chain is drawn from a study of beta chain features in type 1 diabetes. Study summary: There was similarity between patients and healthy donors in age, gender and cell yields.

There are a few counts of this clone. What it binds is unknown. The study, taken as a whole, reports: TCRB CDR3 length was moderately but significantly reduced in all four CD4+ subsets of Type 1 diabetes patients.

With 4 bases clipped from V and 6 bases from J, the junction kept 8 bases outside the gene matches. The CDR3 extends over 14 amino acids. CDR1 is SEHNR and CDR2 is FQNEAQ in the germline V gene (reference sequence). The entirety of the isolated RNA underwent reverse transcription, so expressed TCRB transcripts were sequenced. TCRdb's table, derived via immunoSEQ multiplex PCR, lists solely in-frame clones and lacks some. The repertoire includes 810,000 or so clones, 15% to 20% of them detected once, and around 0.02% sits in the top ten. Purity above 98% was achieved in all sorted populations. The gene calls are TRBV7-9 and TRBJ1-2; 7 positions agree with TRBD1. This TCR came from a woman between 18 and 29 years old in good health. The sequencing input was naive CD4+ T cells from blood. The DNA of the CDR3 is TGTGCCAGCAGCTCCGACAAGGGGGCCCATGGCTACACCTTC. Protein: CASSSDKGAHGYTF.